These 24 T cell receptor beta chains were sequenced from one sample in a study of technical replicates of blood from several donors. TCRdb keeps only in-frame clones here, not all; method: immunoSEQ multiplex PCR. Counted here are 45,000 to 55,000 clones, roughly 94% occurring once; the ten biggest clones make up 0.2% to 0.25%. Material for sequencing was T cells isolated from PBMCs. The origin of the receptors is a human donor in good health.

The CDR3 DNA follows: TGCGCCAGCAGTCATAATCGGGGGTTCTCCTACGAGCAGTACTTC. As protein: CASSHNRGFSYEQYF. The chain is built from TRBV23-1 and TRBJ2-7; TRBD2 is a possible D gene (6 bases). TRBV23-1 is filed as an ORF, its function uncertain. The CDR3 loop spans 15 amino acids. Deletions cut 3 bases from V and 0 bases from J, with 12 bases between.

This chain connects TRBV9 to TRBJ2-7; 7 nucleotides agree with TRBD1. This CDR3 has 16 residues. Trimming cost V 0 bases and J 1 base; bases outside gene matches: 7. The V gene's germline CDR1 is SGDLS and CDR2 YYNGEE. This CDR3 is CASSVAEGARSYEQYF. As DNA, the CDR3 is TGTGCCAGCAGCGTAGCTGAGGGGGCGAGGTCCTACGAGCAGTACTTC.

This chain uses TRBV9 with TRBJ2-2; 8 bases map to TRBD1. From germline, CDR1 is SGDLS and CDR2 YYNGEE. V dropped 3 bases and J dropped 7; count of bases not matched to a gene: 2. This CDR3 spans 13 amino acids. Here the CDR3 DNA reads TGTGCCAGCAGCGCAGGGGGCAACGGGGAGCTGTTTTTT. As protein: CASSAGGNGELFF.

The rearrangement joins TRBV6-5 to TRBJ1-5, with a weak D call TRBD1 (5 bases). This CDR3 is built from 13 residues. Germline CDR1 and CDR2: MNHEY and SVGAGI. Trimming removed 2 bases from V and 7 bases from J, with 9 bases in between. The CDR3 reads CASSYTGEQPQHF. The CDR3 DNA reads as TGTGCCAGCAGTTACACGGGGGAACAGCCCCAGCATTTT.

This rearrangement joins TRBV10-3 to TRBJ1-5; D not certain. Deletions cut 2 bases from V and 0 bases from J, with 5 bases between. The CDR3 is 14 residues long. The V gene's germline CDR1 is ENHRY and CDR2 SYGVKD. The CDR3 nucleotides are TGTGCCATCAGTGAGACAGATAGCAATCAGCCCCAGCATTTT. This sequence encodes CAISETDSNQPQHF.

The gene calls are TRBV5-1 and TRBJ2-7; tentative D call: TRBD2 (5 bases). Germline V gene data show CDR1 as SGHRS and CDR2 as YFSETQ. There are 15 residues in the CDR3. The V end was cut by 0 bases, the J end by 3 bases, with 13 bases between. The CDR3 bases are TGCGCCAGCAGCTTGGTGGCGAAAACTAGCTACGAGCAGTACTTC. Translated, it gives CASSLVAKTSYEQYF.

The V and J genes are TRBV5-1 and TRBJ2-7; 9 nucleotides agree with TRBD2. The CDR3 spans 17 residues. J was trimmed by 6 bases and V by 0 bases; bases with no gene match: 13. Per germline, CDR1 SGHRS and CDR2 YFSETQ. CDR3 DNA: TGCGCCAGCAGCTTGGCCGGCGGGAGGGCGATTTTTGGCGAGCAGTACTTC. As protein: CASSLAGGRAIFGEQYF.

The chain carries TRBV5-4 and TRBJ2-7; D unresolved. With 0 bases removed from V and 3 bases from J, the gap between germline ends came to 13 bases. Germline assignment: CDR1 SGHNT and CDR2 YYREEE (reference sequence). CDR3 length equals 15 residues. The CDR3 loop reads CASSLEPGNGYEQYF. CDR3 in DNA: TGTGCCAGCAGCTTGGAACCGGGTAATGGCTACGAGCAGTACTTC.

The CDR3 protein is CASSQNSNQPQHF. The CDR3 nucleotides read TGTGCCAGCAGCCAGAATAGCAATCAGCCCCAGCATTTT. The chain links TRBV7-6 to TRBJ1-5; no clear D. Germline-derived CDR1 and CDR2 are SGHVS and FNYEAQ. Trimming removed 5 bases from V and 0 bases from J, with 5 bases in between. The length of the CDR3 is 13 residues.

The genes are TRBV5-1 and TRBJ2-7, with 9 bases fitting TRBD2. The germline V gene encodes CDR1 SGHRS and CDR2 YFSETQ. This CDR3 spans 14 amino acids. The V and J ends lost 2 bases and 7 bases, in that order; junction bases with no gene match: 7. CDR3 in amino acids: CASSFGGLANEQYF. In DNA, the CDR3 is TGCGCCAGCAGCTTCGGGGGACTAGCTAATGAGCAGTACTTC.

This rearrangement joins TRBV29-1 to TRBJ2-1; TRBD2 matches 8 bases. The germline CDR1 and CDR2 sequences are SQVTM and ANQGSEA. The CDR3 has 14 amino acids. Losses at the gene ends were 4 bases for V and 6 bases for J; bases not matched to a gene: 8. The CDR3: CSVVVGGAINEQFF. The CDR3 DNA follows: TGCAGCGTTGTAGTCGGGGGGGCAATCAATGAGCAGTTCTTC.

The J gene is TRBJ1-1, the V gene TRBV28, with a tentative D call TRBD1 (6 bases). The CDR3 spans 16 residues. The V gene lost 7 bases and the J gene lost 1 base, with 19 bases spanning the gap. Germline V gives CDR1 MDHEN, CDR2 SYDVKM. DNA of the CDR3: TGTGCCAGCACCCTATTGGGTCAGGGGCCGAACACTGAAGCTTTCTTT. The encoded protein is CASTLLGQGPNTEAFF.

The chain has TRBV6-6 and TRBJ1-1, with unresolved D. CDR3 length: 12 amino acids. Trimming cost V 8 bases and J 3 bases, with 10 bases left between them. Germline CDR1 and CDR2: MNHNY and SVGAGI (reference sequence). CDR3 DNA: TGTGCCAGCGGGTGGGGAGACACTGAAGCTTTCTTT. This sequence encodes CASGWGDTEAFF.

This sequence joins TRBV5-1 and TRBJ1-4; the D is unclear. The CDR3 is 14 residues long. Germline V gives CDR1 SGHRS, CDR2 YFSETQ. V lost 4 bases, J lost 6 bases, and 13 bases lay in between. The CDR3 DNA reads TGCGCCAGCAGCAACGAGGCGGGGTATGAAAAACTGTTTTTT. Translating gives CASSNEAGYEKLFF.

CDR3 nucleotides: TGTGCCAGCAGCTTAAGAACCAGGACTCGGGGCTACGAGCAGTACTTC. Its protein is CASSLRTRTRGYEQYF. The chain has TRBV7-6 and TRBJ2-7; possibly TRBD2 for D (5 bases). Germline loops: CDR1 SGHVS, CDR2 FNYEAQ. The CDR3 covers 16 residues. V was pared by 2 bases and J by 3 bases, with 17 bases between. Based on the CDR3 plus reference TRBV7-6 and TRBJ2-7, the full variable domain is GAGVSQSPRYKVTKRGQDVALRCDPISGHVSLYWYRQALGQGPEFLTYFNYEAQQDKSGLPNDRFSAERPEGSISTLTIQRTEQRDSAMYRCASSLRTRTRGYEQYFGPGTRLTVT.

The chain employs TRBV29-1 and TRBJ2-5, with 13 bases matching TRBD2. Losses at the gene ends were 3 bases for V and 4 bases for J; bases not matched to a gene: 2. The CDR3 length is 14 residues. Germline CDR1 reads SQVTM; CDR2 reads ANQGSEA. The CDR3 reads CSVERTSGRETQYF. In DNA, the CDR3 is TGCAGCGTTGAGAGGACTAGCGGGAGAGAGACCCAGTACTTC.

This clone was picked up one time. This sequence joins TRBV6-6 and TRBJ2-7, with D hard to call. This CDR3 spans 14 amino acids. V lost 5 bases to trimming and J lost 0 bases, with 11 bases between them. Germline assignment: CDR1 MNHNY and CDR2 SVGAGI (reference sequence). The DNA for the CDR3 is TGTGCCAGCAGTACAGTCCAAAGCTCCTACGAGCAGTACTTC. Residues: CASSTVQSSYEQYF.

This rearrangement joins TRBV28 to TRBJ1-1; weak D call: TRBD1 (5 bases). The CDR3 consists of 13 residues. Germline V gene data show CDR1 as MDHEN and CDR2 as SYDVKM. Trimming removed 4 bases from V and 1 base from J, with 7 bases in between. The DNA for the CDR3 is TGTGCCAGCAGTTACAGGAAGAACACTGAAGCTTTCTTT. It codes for CASSYRKNTEAFF.

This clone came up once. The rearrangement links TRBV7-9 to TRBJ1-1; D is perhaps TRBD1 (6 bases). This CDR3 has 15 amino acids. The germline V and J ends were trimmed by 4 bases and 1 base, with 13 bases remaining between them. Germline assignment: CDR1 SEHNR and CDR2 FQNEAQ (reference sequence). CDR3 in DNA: TGTGCCAGCAGCTCGCGGACAGATCCGAACACTGAAGCTTTCTTT. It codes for CASSSRTDPNTEAFF.

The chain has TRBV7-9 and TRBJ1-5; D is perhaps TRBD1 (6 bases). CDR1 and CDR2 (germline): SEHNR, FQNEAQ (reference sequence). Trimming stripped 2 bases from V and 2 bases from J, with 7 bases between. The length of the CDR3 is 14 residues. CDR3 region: CASSLSGGNQPQHF. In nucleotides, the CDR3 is TGTGCCAGCAGCTTATCAGGGGGCAATCAGCCCCAGCATTTT.

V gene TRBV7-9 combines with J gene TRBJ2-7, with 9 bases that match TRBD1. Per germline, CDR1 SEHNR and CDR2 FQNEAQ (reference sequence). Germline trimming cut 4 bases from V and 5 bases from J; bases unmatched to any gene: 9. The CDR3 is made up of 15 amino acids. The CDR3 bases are TGTGCCAGCAGCTCGAAACAGGGGGCGATTGACGAGCAGTACTTC. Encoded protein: CASSSKQGAIDEQYF.

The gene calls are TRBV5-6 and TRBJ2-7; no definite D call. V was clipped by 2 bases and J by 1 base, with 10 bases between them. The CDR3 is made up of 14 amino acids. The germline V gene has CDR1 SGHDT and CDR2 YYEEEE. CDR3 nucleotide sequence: TGTGCCAGCAGCTTTTATGCGACTTCCTACGAGCAGTACTTC. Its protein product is CASSFYATSYEQYF.

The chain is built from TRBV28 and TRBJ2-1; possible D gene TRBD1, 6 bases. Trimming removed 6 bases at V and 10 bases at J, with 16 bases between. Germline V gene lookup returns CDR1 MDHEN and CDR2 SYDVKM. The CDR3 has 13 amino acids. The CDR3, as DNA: TGTGCCAGCAGAGGACCAGGGGTCAGCGAGCAGTTCTTC. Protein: CASRGPGVSEQFF.

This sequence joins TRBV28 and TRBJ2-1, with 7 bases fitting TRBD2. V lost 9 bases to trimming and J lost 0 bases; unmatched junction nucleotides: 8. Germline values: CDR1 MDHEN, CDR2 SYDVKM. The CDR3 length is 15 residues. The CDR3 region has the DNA TGTGCCAGTGACCCTAGCGGTGACTCCTACAATGAGCAGTTCTTC. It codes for CASDPSGDSYNEQFF.